This TCR beta chain was captured by sequencing in a study of PD-1 blockade in classical Hodgkin lymphoma. Study-wide background: Intravenous nivolumab at 3 mg/kg was given to patients every 2 weeks.

Every patient had relapsed following autologous stem cell transplantation, and cohorts differed in brentuximab vedotin exposure. Assay: immunoSEQ multiplex PCR; the TCRdb copy retains only in-frame clones and omits some. This table has some 100,000 clones, 80% to 95% appearing once. In the case of this clone: No antigen is known for it.

General observations from the study: Those starting nivolumab under 1 year post-ASCT were excluded. Baseline TCR diversity was reportedly lower in newly diagnosed patients than in healthy donors. It was reported as lower still in relapsed/refractory patients. The baseline diversity of complete responders showed similarity to that of newly diagnosed patients.

The receptor comes from a human donor with classical Hodgkin lymphoma. The source was peripheral blood mononuclear cells (PBMCs), collected at baseline.

The CDR3 nucleotides read TGTGCCAGCAGCACAACTAGCGGGAAAACAGATACGCAGTATTTT. Protein sequence: CASSTTSGKTDTQYF. This chain links TRBV7-9 with TRBJ2-3, with 10 bases that match TRBD2. Germline loops: CDR1 SEHNR, CDR2 FQNEAQ (reference sequence). The junction had 5 bases not matched to a gene; V was cut back by 5 bases and J by 3 bases. CDR3 size: 15 residues.